This T cell receptor beta chain was documented in a study of cytomegalovirus exposure and HLA in healthy donors. Germline CDR1 is PRHDT and CDR2 is FYEKMQ (reference sequence). Trimming removed 5 bases from V and 7 bases from J, with 9 bases in between. The CDR3 runs to 11 residues. PCR used 60 Vbeta primers and 13 Jbeta primers. Repertoires were generated with immunoSEQ multiplex PCR, while TCRdb's copy carries only in-frame clones and drops some. The sample holds some 270,000 clones; roughly 91% are singletons and the top ten take around 1.7%. The chain employs TRBV13 and TRBJ2-7; D perhaps matches TRBD2 (5 bases). Specimen: PBMCs. The TCR originated in a girl aged 2 to 10 in good health and CMV-seronegative. CDR3 region: CASSLEREQYF. CDR3 sequence (DNA): TGTGCCAGCAGCCTGGAGCGGGAGCAGTACTTC.